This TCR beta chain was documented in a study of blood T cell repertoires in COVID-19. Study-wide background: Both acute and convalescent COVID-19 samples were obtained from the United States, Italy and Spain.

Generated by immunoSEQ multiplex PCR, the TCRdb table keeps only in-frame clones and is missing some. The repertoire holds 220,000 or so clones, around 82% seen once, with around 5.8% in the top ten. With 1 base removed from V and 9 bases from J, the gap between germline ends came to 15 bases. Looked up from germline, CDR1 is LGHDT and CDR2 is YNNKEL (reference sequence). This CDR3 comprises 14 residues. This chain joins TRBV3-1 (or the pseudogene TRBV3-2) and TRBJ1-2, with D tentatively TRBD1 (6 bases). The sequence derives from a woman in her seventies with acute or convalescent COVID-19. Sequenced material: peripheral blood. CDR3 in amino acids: CASSQGGHLPSYTF. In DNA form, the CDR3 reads TGTGCCAGCAGCCAAGGGGGACATCTCCCAAGCTACACCTTC.